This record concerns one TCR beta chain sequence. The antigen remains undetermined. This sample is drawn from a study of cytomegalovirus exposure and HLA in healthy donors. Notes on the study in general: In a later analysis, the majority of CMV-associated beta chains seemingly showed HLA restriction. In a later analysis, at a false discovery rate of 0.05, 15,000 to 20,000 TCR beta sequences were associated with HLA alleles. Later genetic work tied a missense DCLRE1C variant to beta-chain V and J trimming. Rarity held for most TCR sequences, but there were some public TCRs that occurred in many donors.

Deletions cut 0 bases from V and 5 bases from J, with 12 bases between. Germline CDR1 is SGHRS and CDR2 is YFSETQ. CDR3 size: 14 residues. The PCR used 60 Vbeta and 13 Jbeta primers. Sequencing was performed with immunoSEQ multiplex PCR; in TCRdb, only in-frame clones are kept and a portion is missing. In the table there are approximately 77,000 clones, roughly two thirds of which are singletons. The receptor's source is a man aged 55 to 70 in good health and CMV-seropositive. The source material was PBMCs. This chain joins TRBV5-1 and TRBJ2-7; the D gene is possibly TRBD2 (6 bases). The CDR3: CASSLVAGSHEQYF. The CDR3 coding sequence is TGCGCCAGCAGCTTGGTCGCGGGGTCCCACGAGCAGTACTTC.